This T cell receptor beta chain was identified in a study of blood T cell repertoires in COVID-19. The CDR3 covers 15 residues. The V gene's germline CDR1 is MDHEN and CDR2 SYDVKM. V lost 3 bases, J lost 6 bases, and 8 bases stayed unmatched. Sequenced by immunoSEQ multiplex PCR; TCRdb stores in-frame clones only, minus some. Of a few hundred thousand clones listed, just over 85% are singletons. Sequences were obtained from peripheral blood. This clonotype was sampled from an elderly man with acute or convalescent COVID-19. The rearrangement joins TRBV28 to TRBJ2-5; 9 bases map to TRBD2. DNA of the CDR3: TGTGCCAGCAGTTTGCCTAGCGGGATGGTCCAGACCCAGTACTTC. It codes for CASSLPSGMVQTQYF.